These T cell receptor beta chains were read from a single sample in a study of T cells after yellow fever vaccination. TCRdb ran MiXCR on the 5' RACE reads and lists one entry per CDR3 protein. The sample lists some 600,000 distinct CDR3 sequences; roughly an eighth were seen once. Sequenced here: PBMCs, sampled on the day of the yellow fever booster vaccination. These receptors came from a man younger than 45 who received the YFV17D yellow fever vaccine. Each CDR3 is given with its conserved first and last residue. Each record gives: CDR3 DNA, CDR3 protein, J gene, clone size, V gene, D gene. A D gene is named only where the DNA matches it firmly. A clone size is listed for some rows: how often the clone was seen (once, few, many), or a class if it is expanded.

cdr3_nt: TGCAGTGCCGCGGGCCGGGGGACCCAGCACTTC; cdr3_aa: CSAAGRGTQHF; j_call: TRBJ2-5; clone_size: once; v_call: TRBV20-1; d_call: -
cdr3_nt: TGTGCCAGCAGCTACATGGCCAACACCGGGGAGCTGTTTTTT; cdr3_aa: CASSYMANTGELFF; j_call: TRBJ2-2; clone_size: few; v_call: TRBV7-8; d_call: -
cdr3_nt: TGCGCCAGCAGCCCAACTAGCGGGAGGGCCGGCCATGAGCAGTTCTTC; cdr3_aa: CASSPTSGRAGHEQFF; j_call: TRBJ2-1; clone_size: few; v_call: TRBV5-1; d_call: TRBD2
cdr3_nt: TGTGCCAGCAGTTTGGGGTGGACAGAACGAGTTAGCAAGGCCTCATTAAAAGAGACCCAGTACTTC; cdr3_aa: CASSLGWTERVSKASLKETQYF; j_call: TRBJ2-5; clone_size: few; v_call: TRBV5-4; d_call: -
cdr3_nt: TGCGCCAGCAGCTTGACCGAGGGAGACCCAAGGACCCAGTACTTC; cdr3_aa: CASSLTEGDPRTQYF; j_call: TRBJ2-5; clone_size: -; v_call: TRBV5-1; d_call: -
cdr3_nt: TGTGCCAGCAGTGAATTGGGCGGGGAGCTGTTTTTT; cdr3_aa: CASSELGGELFF; j_call: TRBJ2-2; clone_size: few; v_call: TRBV6-1; d_call: -
cdr3_nt: TGTGCCAGCAGCCTAGCGGGAGTCCATGAGCAGTTCTTC; cdr3_aa: CASSLAGVHEQFF; j_call: TRBJ2-1; clone_size: few; v_call: TRBV11-2; d_call: TRBD2
cdr3_nt: TGCAGTGCTAGATCAGGGACTAGCGACTACACAGATACGCAGTATTTT; cdr3_aa: CSARSGTSDYTDTQYF; j_call: TRBJ2-3; clone_size: -; v_call: TRBV20-1; d_call: TRBD2
cdr3_nt: TGCGCCAGCAGCTTAATCACAGGATCCTACGAGCAGTACTTC; cdr3_aa: CASSLITGSYEQYF; j_call: TRBJ2-7; clone_size: -; v_call: TRBV5-1; d_call: -
cdr3_nt: TGTGCCAGTTGGGACAGAATTCTCTACGAGCAGTACTTC; cdr3_aa: CASWDRILYEQYF; j_call: TRBJ2-7; clone_size: -; v_call: TRBV28; d_call: TRBD1
cdr3_nt: TGTGCCAGCCGGGGAACTGGCGATACGCAGTATTTT; cdr3_aa: CASRGTGDTQYF; j_call: TRBJ2-3; clone_size: -; v_call: TRBV7-9; d_call: -
cdr3_nt: TGCAGTGCCAGCCCGGGACTGAATACAGATACGCAGTATTTT; cdr3_aa: CSASPGLNTDTQYF; j_call: TRBJ2-3; clone_size: few; v_call: TRBV20-1; d_call: -
cdr3_nt: TGTGCCAGCAGTTTTCTTGTCGGGAGCGGTACCGGGGAGCTGTTTTTT; cdr3_aa: CASSFLVGSGTGELFF; j_call: TRBJ2-2; clone_size: -; v_call: TRBV12-3/TRBV12-4; d_call: -
cdr3_nt: TGTGCCACCAGCACCGGGACTAACCTCAATGAGCAGTTCTTC; cdr3_aa: CATSTGTNLNEQFF; j_call: TRBJ2-1; clone_size: few; v_call: TRBV15; d_call: TRBD2
cdr3_nt: TGTGCCAGCAGTCCGGCCCCAGGGGCCTACGAGCAGTACTTC; cdr3_aa: CASSPAPGAYEQYF; j_call: TRBJ2-7; clone_size: few; v_call: TRBV12-3/TRBV12-4; d_call: -
cdr3_nt: TGCAGTGCTAGAGTGTCTAGCGGCACAGATACGCAGTATTTT; cdr3_aa: CSARVSSGTDTQYF; j_call: TRBJ2-3; clone_size: -; v_call: TRBV20-1; d_call: -
cdr3_nt: TGTGCCAGCAGTTCAGGACAGGCCTACACAGATACGCAGTATTTT; cdr3_aa: CASSSGQAYTDTQYF; j_call: TRBJ2-3; clone_size: few; v_call: TRBV5-5; d_call: TRBD1
cdr3_nt: TGTGCCTGGAGCCCTAGAGGGACCTTTGAAGCTTTCTTT; cdr3_aa: CAWSPRGTFEAFF; j_call: TRBJ1-1; clone_size: -; v_call: TRBV30; d_call: -
cdr3_nt: TGTGCCAGCAGTGCTCGACTAGTGAGAACTGAAGCTTTCTTT; cdr3_aa: CASSARLVRTEAFF; j_call: TRBJ1-1; clone_size: many; v_call: TRBV28; d_call: -
cdr3_nt: TGTGCTAGCAGCCGACAGCTACTGGACGAGACCCAGTACTTC; cdr3_aa: CASSRQLLDETQYF; j_call: TRBJ2-5; clone_size: few; v_call: TRBV7-7; d_call: -
cdr3_nt: TGTGCCAGCAGTTACTTTGTGAATTCTGGGGGGCAGGTATACGAGCAGTACTTC; cdr3_aa: CASSYFVNSGGQVYEQYF; j_call: TRBJ2-7; clone_size: few; v_call: TRBV6-5; d_call: -
cdr3_nt: TGTGCCAGCAGCCTCGGACTAGCGGGAAGTTGGGCCTACGAGCAGTACTTC; cdr3_aa: CASSLGLAGSWAYEQYF; j_call: TRBJ2-7; clone_size: few; v_call: TRBV12-3/TRBV12-4; d_call: TRBD2
cdr3_nt: TGTGCCAGCAGCTCTTTACAGGGGGCAAGATACAATGAGCAGTTCTTC; cdr3_aa: CASSSLQGARYNEQFF; j_call: TRBJ2-1; clone_size: -; v_call: TRBV7-7; d_call: TRBD1
cdr3_nt: TGTGCCAGCAGCTTAGGGCGGATGGCTGAAGCTTTCTTT; cdr3_aa: CASSLGRMAEAFF; j_call: TRBJ1-1; clone_size: few; v_call: TRBV11-2; d_call: -
cdr3_nt: TGTGCCACCTCCCAAGTGGGGAGCCCTAGCACTGAAGCTTTCTTT; cdr3_aa: CATSQVGSPSTEAFF; j_call: TRBJ1-1; clone_size: -; v_call: TRBV3-1; d_call: -
cdr3_nt: TGCAGTGCTTCGCAACTTCGATATAGCACAGATACGCAGTATTTT; cdr3_aa: CSASQLRYSTDTQYF; j_call: TRBJ2-3; clone_size: few; v_call: TRBV20-1; d_call: -
cdr3_nt: TGTGCCAGCGCCATGACAGGTTTCTCTGGGGCCAACGTCCTGACTTTC; cdr3_aa: CASAMTGFSGANVLTF; j_call: TRBJ2-6; clone_size: -; v_call: TRBV11-2; d_call: -
cdr3_nt: TGTGCCAGCAGTTACTCGTGGAGAGCTAAGTCCTACGAGCAGTACTTC; cdr3_aa: CASSYSWRAKSYEQYF; j_call: TRBJ2-7; clone_size: few; v_call: TRBV6-5; d_call: -
cdr3_nt: TGTGCCAGTAGTATGGGACTACCCGGGGAGCTGTTTTTT; cdr3_aa: CASSMGLPGELFF; j_call: TRBJ2-2; clone_size: -; v_call: TRBV19; d_call: TRBD2
cdr3_nt: TGCAGTGCTAGAGGGAGACTAGCGGGAGTTCCAAGGCGGGAGCTGTTTTTT; cdr3_aa: CSARGRLAGVPRRELFF; j_call: TRBJ2-2; clone_size: -; v_call: TRBV20-1; d_call: TRBD2
cdr3_nt: TGCAGTGCTAGGAGTTCCAGTACGGAGAGCACAGATACGCAGTATTTT; cdr3_aa: CSARSSSTESTDTQYF; j_call: TRBJ2-3; clone_size: few; v_call: TRBV20-1; d_call: -
cdr3_nt: TGCGCCAGCAGCCCTGGCAGATCTCCCACAGATACGCAGTATTTT; cdr3_aa: CASSPGRSPTDTQYF; j_call: TRBJ2-3; clone_size: -; v_call: TRBV5-1; d_call: -
cdr3_nt: TGTGCCAGCAGCGTTGGCGGGAGCGCCAGCTCCTACAATGAGCAGTTCTTC; cdr3_aa: CASSVGGSASSYNEQFF; j_call: TRBJ2-1; clone_size: few; v_call: TRBV9; d_call: TRBD2
cdr3_nt: TGTGCCAGCAGTTTATTGGATACAGATACGCAGTATTTT; cdr3_aa: CASSLLDTDTQYF; j_call: TRBJ2-3; clone_size: -; v_call: TRBV12-3/TRBV12-4; d_call: -
cdr3_nt: TGTGCCAGCAGCCAAGACTCAGGGGCCAATCAGCCCCAGCATTTT; cdr3_aa: CASSQDSGANQPQHF; j_call: TRBJ1-5; clone_size: few; v_call: TRBV4-2; d_call: -
cdr3_nt: TGTGCCACCAGCAGAGCGCTAGCATCCATTCAGTACTTC; cdr3_aa: CATSRALASIQYF; j_call: TRBJ2-4; clone_size: few; v_call: TRBV15; d_call: -
cdr3_nt: TGTGCCAGCAGTTACGGGACTGGATTCTACGAGCAGTACTTC; cdr3_aa: CASSYGTGFYEQYF; j_call: TRBJ2-7; clone_size: -; v_call: TRBV6-2/TRBV6-3; d_call: -
cdr3_nt: TGCAGTGCTTGCCGGACACCGGGACTAGCGGGATCTTACAATGAGCAGTTCTTC; cdr3_aa: CSACRTPGLAGSYNEQFF; j_call: TRBJ2-1; clone_size: few; v_call: TRBV20-1; d_call: TRBD2